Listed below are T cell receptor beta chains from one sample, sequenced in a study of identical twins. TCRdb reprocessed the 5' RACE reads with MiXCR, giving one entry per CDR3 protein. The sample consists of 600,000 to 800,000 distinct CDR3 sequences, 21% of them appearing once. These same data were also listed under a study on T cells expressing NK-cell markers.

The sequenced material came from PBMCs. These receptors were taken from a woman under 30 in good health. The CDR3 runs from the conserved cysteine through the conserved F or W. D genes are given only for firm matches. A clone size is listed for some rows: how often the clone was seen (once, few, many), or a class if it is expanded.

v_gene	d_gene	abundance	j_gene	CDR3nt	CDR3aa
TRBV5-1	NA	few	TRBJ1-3	TGCGCCAGCAGCCTTACGACGCGAGGAAACACCATATATTTT	CASSLTTRGNTIYF
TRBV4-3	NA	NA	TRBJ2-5	TGCGCCAGCAGCCAGGCTCTGGAGGACGGGGCTAGCGAAGAGACCCAGTACTTC	CASSQALEDGASEETQYF
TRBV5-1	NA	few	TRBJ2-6	TGCGCCAGCAGCCAACCTGGCTCTGGGGCCAACGTCCTGACTTTC	CASSQPGSGANVLTF
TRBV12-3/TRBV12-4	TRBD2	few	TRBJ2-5	TGTGCCAGCAGTTACCATCGGACTAGCGGGAGCCTAGGAGAGACCCAGTACTTC	CASSYHRTSGSLGETQYF
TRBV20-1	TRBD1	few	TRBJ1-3	TGCAGTGCTAGTGTAAACAGGGGCCCTGGAAACACCATATATTTT	CSASVNRGPGNTIYF
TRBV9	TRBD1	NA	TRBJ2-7	TGTGCCAGCAGTCGTTCACAACAGGGGATCCACGAGCAGTACTTC	CASSRSQQGIHEQYF
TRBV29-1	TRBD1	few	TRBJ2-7	TGCAGCGCCAGACAGGGATTTTTCGAGCAGTACTTC	CSARQGFFEQYF
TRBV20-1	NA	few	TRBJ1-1	TGCAGTGCTAACGCTCTAAGTGGGGAGGCGACTGAAGCTTTCTTT	CSANALSGEATEAFF
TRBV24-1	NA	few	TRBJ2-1	TGTGCCACCAGTGACTCAAGGGCGATCTCCTACAATGAGCAGTTCTTC	CATSDSRAISYNEQFF
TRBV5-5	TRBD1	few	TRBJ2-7	TGTGCCAGCAGCCGAGAGGGGACAGCCACCTACGAGCAGTACTTC	CASSREGTATYEQYF
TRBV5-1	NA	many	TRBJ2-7	TGCGCCAGCAGCTTGGAGGGCAGGACCTACGAGCAGTACTTC	CASSLEGRTYEQYF
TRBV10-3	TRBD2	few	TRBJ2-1	TGTGCCATCAGTTCGACTAGCGGGAAGGGTGAGCAGTTCTTC	CAISSTSGKGEQFF
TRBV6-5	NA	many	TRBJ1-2	TGTGCCAGCAGTTACTCGAAAGTTTTCGGCTACACCTTC	CASSYSKVFGYTF
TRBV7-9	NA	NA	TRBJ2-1	TGTGCCAGCAGCTTAAAGAGGGGGGGGAGTAATGAGCAGTTCTTC	CASSLKRGGSNEQFF
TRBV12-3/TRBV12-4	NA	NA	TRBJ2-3	TGTGCCAGCAGTCACGAAAGAGGAGATACGCAGTATTTT	CASSHERGDTQYF
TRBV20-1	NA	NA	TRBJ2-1	TGCAGTGCTAGAGAAGGCGGGAACTGGGATGAGCAGTTCTTC	CSAREGGNWDEQFF
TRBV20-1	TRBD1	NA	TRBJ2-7	TGCAGTGCGGGGACAGACATCTACGAGCAGTACTTC	CSAGTDIYEQYF
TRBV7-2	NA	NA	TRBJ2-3	TGTGCCAGCAGCTTAGCTATAGGACAGCCCACAGATACGCAGTATTTT	CASSLAIGQPTDTQYF
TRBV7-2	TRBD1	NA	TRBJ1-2	TGTGCCAGCAGCTTAATACGACAGGGCGCCTCTGGAGGCTACACCTTC	CASSLIRQGASGGYTF
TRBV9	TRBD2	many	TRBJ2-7	TGTGCCAGCAGCGTAGGGACTAGCGGGGGCTACGAGCAGTACTTC	CASSVGTSGGYEQYF
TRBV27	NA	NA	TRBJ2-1	TGTGCCAGCAGCCGACCGAAGGGATCCTACAATGAGCAGTTCTTC	CASSRPKGSYNEQFF
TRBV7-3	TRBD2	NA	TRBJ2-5	TGTGCCAGCAGCTCCTTAGCTGGCAGCGGGGGAGAGACCCAGTACTTC	CASSSLAGSGGETQYF
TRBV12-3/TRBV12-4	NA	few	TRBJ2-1	TGTGCCAGCAGCTTCTCTCCCGGCGGGAACAATGAGCAGTTCTTC	CASSFSPGGNNEQFF
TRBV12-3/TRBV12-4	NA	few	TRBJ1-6	TGTGCCAGCAGTACTCGCACAGGAATTAATTCACCCCTCCACTTT	CASSTRTGINSPLHF
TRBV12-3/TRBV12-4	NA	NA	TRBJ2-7	TGTGCCAGCAGTTTCGCGGCAGGTAGCGAGCAGTACTTC	CASSFAAGSEQYF
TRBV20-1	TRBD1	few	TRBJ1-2	TGCAGTGCTAGGAAGGACAGGGGCTACACCTTC	CSARKDRGYTF
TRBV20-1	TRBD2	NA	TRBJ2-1	TGCAGTGCTAGAGTGCTAGCGGGAGCGCCGGGTTACAATGAGCAGTTCTTC	CSARVLAGAPGYNEQFF
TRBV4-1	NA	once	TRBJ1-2	TGCGCCAGCAGCCAAGATATCGGGGTTTCCGGCTACACCTTC	CASSQDIGVSGYTF